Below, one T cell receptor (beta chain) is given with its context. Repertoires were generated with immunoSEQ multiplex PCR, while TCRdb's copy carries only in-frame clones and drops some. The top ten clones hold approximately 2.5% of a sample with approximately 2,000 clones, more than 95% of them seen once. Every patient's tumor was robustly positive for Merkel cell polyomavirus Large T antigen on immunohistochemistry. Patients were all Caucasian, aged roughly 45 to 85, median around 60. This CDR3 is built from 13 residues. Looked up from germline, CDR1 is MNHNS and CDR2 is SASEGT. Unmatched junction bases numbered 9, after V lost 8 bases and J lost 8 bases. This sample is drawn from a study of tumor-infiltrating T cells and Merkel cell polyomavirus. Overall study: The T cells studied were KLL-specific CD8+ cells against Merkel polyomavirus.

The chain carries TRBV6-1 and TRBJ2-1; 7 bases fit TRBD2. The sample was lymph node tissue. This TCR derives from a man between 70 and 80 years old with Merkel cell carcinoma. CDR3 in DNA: TGTGCCAGCGGCATGACTAGCTGGGATGAGCAGTTCTTC. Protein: CASGMTSWDEQFF.